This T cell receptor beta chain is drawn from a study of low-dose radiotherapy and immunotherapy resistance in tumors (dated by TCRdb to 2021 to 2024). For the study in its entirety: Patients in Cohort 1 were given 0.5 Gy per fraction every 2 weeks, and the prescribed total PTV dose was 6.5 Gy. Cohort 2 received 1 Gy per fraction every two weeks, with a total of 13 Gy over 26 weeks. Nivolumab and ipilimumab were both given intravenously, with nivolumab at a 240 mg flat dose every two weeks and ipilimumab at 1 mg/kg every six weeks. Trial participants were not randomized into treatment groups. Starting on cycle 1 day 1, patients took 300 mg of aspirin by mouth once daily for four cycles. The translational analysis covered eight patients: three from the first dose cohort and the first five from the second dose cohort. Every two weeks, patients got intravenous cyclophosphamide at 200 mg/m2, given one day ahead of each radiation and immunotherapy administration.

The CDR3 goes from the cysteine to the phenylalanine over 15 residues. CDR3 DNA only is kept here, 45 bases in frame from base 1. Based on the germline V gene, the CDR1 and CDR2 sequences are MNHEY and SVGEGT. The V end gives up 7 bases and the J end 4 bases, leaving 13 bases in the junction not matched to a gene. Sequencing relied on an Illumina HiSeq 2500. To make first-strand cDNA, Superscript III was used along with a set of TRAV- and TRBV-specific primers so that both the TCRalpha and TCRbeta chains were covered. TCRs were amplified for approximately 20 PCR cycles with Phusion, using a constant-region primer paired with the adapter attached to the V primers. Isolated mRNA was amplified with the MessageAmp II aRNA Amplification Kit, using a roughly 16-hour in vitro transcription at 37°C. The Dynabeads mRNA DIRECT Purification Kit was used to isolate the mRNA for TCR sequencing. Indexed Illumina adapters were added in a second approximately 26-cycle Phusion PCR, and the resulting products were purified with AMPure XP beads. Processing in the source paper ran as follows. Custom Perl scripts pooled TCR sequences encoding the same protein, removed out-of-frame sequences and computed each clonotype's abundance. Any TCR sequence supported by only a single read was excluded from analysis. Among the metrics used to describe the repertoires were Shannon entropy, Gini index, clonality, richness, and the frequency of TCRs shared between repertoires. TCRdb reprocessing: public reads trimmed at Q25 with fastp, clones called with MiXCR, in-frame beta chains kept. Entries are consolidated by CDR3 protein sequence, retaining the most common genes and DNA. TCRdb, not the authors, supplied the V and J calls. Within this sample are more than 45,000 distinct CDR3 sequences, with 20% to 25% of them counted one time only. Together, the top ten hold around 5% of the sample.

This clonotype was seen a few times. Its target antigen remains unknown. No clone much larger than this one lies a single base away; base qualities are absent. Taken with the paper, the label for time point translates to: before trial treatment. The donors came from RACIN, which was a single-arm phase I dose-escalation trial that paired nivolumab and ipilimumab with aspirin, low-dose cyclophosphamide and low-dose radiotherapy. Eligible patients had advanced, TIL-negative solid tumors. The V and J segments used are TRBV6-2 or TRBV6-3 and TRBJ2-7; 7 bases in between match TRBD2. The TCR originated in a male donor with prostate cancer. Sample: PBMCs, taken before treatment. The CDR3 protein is CASTHGGSSGYEQYF. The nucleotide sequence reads TGTGCCAGCACCCACGGGGGGTCTAGCGGATACGAGCAGTACTTC.